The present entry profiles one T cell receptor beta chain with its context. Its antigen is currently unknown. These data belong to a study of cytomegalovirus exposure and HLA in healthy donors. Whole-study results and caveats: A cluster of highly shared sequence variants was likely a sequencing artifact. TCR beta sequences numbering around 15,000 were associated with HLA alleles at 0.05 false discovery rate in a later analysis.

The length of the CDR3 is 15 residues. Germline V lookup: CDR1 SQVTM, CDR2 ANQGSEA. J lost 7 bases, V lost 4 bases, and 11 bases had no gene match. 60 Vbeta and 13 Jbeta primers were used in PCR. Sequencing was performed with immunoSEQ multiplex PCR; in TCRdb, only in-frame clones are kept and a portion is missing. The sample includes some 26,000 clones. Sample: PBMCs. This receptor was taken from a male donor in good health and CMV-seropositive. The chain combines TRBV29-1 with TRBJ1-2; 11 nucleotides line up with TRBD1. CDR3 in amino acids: CSVGGTGGGSRGYTF. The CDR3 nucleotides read TGCAGCGTTGGAGGGACAGGGGGTGGATCGCGTGGCTACACCTTC.